Described below is a single TCR beta chain sequence and its context. Losses at the gene ends were 3 bases for V and 5 bases for J; bases not matched to a gene: 5. Germline V CDR1 and CDR2: SGHDT, YYEEEE. The length of the CDR3 is 14 residues. Profiled with immunoSEQ multiplex PCR; TCRdb holds only in-frame clones, not every one. The table has some 100,000 clones, around 90% seen once. The data originate from a study of blood T cell repertoires in COVID-19. Sequenced sample: peripheral blood. This TCR derives from a man aged 65 to 85 with acute or convalescent COVID-19. The rearrangement joins TRBV5-6 to TRBJ2-5, with TRBD1 identical over 9 bases. CDR3 in DNA: TGTGCCAGCAGCTGGGGGACAGGGAGCGAGACCCAGTACTTC. It yields the protein CASSWGTGSETQYF.